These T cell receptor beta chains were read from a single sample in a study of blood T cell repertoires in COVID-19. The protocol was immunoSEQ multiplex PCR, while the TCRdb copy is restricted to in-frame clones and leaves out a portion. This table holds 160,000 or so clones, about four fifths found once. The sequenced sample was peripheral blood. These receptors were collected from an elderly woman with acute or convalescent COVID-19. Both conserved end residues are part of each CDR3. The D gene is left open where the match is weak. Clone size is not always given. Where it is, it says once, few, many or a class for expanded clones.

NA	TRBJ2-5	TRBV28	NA	CASSSPLVETQYF	TGTGCCAGCAGTTCCCCACTGGTCGAGACCCAGTACTTC
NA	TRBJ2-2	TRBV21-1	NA	CASSKDEDRGAVF	TGTGCCAGCAGCAAAGATGAGGACCGGGGAGCTGTTTTT
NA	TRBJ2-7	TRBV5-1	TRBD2	CASREGTSGRWYF	TGCGCCAGCAGGGAAGGGACTAGCGGGAGATGGTACTTC
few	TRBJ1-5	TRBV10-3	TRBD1	CATGFGQGGEQPQHF	TGTGCCACCGGGTTCGGACAGGGTGGAGAGCAGCCCCAGCATTTT
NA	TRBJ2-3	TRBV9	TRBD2	CASSQGLEVTDTQYF	TGTGCCAGCAGCCAGGGACTAGAAGTGACAGATACGCAGTATTTT
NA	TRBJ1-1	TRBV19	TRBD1	CASSTGGSTEAFF	TGTGCCAGTAGTACAGGGGGCAGCACTGAAGCTTTCTTT
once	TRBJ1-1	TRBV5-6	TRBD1	CASSPSRDRGRAFF	TGTGCCAGCAGCCCGTCCCGGGACAGGGGGCGGGCTTTCTTT
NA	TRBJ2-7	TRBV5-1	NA	CASSPLAGTSYEQYF	TGCGCCAGCAGCCCCCTGGCGGGAACTTCCTACGAGCAGTACTTC
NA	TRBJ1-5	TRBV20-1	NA	CSASMRVNQPQHF	TGCAGTGCTAGTATGAGGGTCAATCAGCCCCAGCATTTT
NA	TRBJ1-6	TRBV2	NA	CASSRVNSPLHF	TGTGCCAGCAGCAGGGTAAATTCACCCCTCCACTTT
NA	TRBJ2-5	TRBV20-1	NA	CSAGGAHQETQYF	TGCAGTGCTGGTGGCGCGCACCAAGAGACCCAGTACTTC
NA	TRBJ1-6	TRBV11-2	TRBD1	CASSPVTGRLNSPLHF	TGTGCCAGCAGCCCAGTGACAGGGCGCCTCAATTCACCCCTCCACTTT
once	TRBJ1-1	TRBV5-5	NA	CASSLGQGPDTEAFF	TGTGCCAGCAGCTTGGGGCAGGGCCCCGACACTGAAGCTTTCTTT
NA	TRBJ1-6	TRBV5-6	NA	CASSLSREPYNSPLHF	TGTGCCAGCAGCTTGAGTCGGGAGCCTTATAATTCACCCCTCCACTTT
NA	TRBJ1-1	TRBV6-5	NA	CASTHKWGPNTEAFF	TGTGCCAGCACCCACAAGTGGGGCCCGAACACTGAAGCTTTCTTT
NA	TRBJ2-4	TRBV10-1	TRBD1	CASSGTGENIQYF	TGCGCCAGCAGCGGGACAGGGGAAAACATTCAGTACTTC
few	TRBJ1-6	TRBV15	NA	CATSRGSNGGSPLHF	TGTGCCACCAGCAGAGGTTCGAACGGGGGATCACCCCTCCACTTT
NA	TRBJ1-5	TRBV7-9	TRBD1	CASSPVDRGQPQHF	TGTGCCAGCAGCCCCGTCGACAGGGGTCAGCCCCAGCATTTT
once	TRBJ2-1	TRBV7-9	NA	CASSLAGEEEQFF	TGTGCCAGCAGCTTAGCGGGAGAAGAGGAGCAGTTCTTC
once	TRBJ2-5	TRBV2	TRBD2	CAGRGQETQYF	TGTGCCGGGCGGGGGCAAGAGACCCAGTACTTC
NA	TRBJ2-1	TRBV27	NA	CASSYTQVLGNNEQFF	TGTGCCAGCAGTTACACCCAAGTCCTAGGAAACAATGAGCAGTTCTTC
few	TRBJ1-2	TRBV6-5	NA	CASSYSGWTAYGYTF	TGTGCCAGCAGTTACTCGGGATGGACAGCCTATGGCTACACCTTC
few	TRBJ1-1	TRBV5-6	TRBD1	CASSNGYATGEAFF	TGTGCCAGCAGCAATGGGTATGCGACAGGGGAAGCTTTCTTT
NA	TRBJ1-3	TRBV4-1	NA	CASSQVYSGNTIYF	TGCGCCAGCAGCCAAGTCTACTCTGGAAACACCATATATTTT
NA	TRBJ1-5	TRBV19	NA	CASSFFTRGGFQPQHF	TGTGCCAGTAGTTTTTTCACTCGGGGGGGGTTTCAGCCCCAGCATTTT
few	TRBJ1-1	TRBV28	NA	CASSSSNTEAFF	TGTGCCAGCAGTTCGTCGAACACTGAAGCTTTCTTT
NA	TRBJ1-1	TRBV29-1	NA	CSVPSRRGEAFF	TGCAGCGTTCCCTCCCGGCGGGGTGAAGCTTTCTTT
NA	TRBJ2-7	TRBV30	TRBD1	CAWTPTFRGRIYEQYF	TGTGCCTGGACACCGACCTTTAGGGGGCGCATCTACGAGCAGTACTTC
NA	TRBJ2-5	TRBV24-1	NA	CATSDRSGGETQYF	TGTGCCACCAGTGACCGGTCAGGGGGGGAGACCCAGTACTTC
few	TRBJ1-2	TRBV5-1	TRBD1	CASSLPGQSYGYTF	TGCGCCAGCAGTCTCCCGGGACAGAGTTATGGCTACACCTTC
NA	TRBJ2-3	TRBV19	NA	CASSIDAGTAFDTQYF	TGTGCCAGTAGTATAGATGCGGGGACCGCATTTGATACGCAGTATTTT
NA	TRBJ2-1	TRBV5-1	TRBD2	CASSFSLAGNDNEQFF	TGCGCCAGCAGCTTTAGTCTAGCGGGGAATGACAATGAGCAGTTCTTC
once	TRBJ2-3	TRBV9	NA	CASSAGLRGADTQYF	TGTGCCAGCAGCGCCGGACTCAGGGGGGCAGATACGCAGTATTTT
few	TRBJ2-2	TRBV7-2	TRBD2	CASSLALGLAGGGELFF	TGTGCCAGCAGCTTAGCGCTTGGACTAGCGGGGGGCGGGGAGCTGTTTTTT
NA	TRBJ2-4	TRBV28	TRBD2	CASSPGGGGKNIQYF	TGTGCCAGCAGCCCCGGGGGGGGTGGCAAAAACATTCAGTACTTC
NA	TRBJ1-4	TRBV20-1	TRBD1	CSAGGTGDF	TGCAGTGCTGGAGGGACAGGTGATTTT
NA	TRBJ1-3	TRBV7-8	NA	CASSLGAKLYSGNTIYF	TGTGCCAGCAGCCTAGGCGCTAAGCTTTACTCTGGAAACACCATATATTTT
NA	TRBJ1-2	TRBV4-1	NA	CASSPPTGGGWHGYTF	TGCGCCAGCAGCCCCCCGACGGGGGGCGGGTGGCATGGCTACACCTTC
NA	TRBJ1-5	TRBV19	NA	CASSIYRASNQPQHF	TGTGCCAGTAGTATTTACAGGGCTAGCAATCAGCCCCAGCATTTT
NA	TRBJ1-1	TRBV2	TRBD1	CASRRPPGQGGTEAFF	TGTGCCAGCAGACGGCCTCCGGGACAGGGGGGCACTGAAGCTTTCTTT
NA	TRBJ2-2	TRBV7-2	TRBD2	CASSLALGLAGRGGELFF	TGTGCCAGCAGCTTAGCCCTGGGACTAGCGGGAAGGGGCGGGGAGCTGTTTTTT
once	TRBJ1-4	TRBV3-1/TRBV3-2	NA	CASSLHAKKLFF	TGTGCCAGCAGCCTTCACGCGAAAAAACTGTTTTTT
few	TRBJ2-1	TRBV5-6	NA	CASSTPGYPDNEQFF	TGTGCCAGCAGCACCCCGGGATACCCCGACAATGAGCAGTTCTTC
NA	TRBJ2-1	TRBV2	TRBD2	CASSVDGRAYNEQFF	TGTGCCAGCAGTGTCGACGGGAGGGCCTACAATGAGCAGTTCTTC
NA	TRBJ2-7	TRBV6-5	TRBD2	CASRVTSTYEQYF	TGTGCCAGCAGGGTGACTAGCACCTACGAGCAGTACTTC